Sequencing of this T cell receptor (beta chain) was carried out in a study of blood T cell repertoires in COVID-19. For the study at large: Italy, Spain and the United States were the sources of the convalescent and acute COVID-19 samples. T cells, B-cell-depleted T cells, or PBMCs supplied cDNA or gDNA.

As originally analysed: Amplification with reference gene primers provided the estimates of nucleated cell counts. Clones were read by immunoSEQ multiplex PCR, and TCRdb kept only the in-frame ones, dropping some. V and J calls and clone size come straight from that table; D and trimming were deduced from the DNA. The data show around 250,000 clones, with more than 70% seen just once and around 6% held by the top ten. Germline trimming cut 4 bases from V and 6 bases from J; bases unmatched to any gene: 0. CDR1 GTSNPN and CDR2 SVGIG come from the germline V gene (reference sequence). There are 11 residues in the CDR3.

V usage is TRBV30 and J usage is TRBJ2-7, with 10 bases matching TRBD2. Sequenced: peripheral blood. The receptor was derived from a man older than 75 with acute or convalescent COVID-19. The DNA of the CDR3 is TGTGCCTGGACTAGCGGGGGCGAGCAGTACTTC. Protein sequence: CAWTSGGEQYF.